Each of the 17 T cell receptor beta chains below was sequenced from the same sample in a study of Graves' ophthalmopathy and Graves' hyperthyroidism. Transcripts of RNA were the source for amplifying TCR beta CDR3 regions. HTBI-primed first-round RT-PCR preceded second-round multiplex PCR. Each CDR3 protein is one row after TCRdb ran MiXCR on the multiplex PCR reads. The sample gives hundreds of thousands of distinct CDR3 sequences, approximately 15% of which show up once; approximately 7% is in the top ten. Material: peripheral blood. These receptors were obtained from a woman between 18 and 29 years old with stable Graves' hyperthyroidism.

The chain combines TRBV27 with TRBJ1-5, with D possibly matching TRBD1 (5 bases). This CDR3 region has 17 residues. From germline, CDR1 is MNHEY and CDR2 SMNVEV (reference sequence). Trimming shortened V by 2 bases and J by 4 bases, and 18 bases separated the two germline ends. The CDR3 here is CASSLRAGDSLNQPQHF. In nucleotides, the CDR3 is TGTGCCAGCAGTTTAAGAGCGGGCGACAGCTTAAATCAGCCCCAGCATTTT.

This clonotype was recorded at least ten times. As DNA, the CDR3 is TGTGCCAGCCGGGCTCCTGGGACAGGCTATGGCTACACCTTC. Its translation is CASRAPGTGYGYTF. The rearrangement uses TRBV6-6 and TRBJ1-2, with 8 bases that match TRBD1. Per the germline V gene, CDR1 is MNHNY and CDR2 is SVGAGI (reference sequence). The CDR3 is 14 amino acids. V trimming: 8 bases; J trimming: 4 bases; junction bases outside the gene matches: 9.

Of note for this clonotype: A much larger clone differs from this one at a single base, so this may be a read error. This likely comes from a read error, as the CDR3 has no conserved phenylalanine or tryptophan at its end. The chain combines TRBV7-9 with TRBJ1-2; no reliable D call. V was clipped by 1 base and J by 4 bases, with 13 bases between them. The CDR3 is made up of 15 amino acids. CDR1 and CDR2 (germline): SEHNR, FQNEAQ (reference sequence). CDR3 bases: TGTGCCAGCAGCTTAGTAATCGGGGAAGTCTATGGCTACACCCTC. It codes for CASSLVIGEVYGYTL.

The table lists this clonotype with many counts. The chain links TRBV20-1 to TRBJ1-1; TRBD1 might be the D (5 bases). Deletions cut 3 bases from V and 7 bases from J, with 9 bases between. This CDR3 spans 11 amino acids. The germline V gene encodes CDR1 DFQATT and CDR2 SNEGSKA (reference sequence). The CDR3 reads CSARGDHEAFF. The CDR3 coding sequence is TGCAGTGCTAGGGGGGACCATGAAGCTTTCTTT.

This clonotype was counted ten times or more. V usage is TRBV19 and J usage is TRBJ2-7; perhaps TRBD1 as D (6 bases). The CDR3 has 12 amino acids. CDR1 is LNHDA and CDR2 is SQIVND in the germline V gene (reference sequence). V was trimmed by 6 bases and J by 2 bases, leaving 8 bases between them. The CDR3 DNA is TGTGCCAGTAGCCAGGGGACCTACGAGCAGTACTTC. The encoded protein is CASSQGTYEQYF.

This chain uses TRBV6-1 with TRBJ2-7, with D possibly being TRBD1 (5 bases). Germline CDR1 and CDR2: MNHNS and SASEGT. Trimming removed 7 bases at V and 0 bases at J, with 10 bases between. The CDR3 has 13 amino acids. The CDR3 spells CASKTENSYEQYF. The CDR3 DNA follows: TGTGCCAGCAAGACAGAGAACTCCTACGAGCAGTACTTC.

This clonotype showed up many times. This rearrangement joins TRBV7-2 to TRBJ2-5; 7 bases agree with TRBD2. The CDR3 has 15 amino acids. CDR1 and CDR2 (germline): SGHTA, FQGNSA. V lost 1 base to trimming and J lost 1 base; unmatched junction nucleotides: 3. This CDR3 is CASSLELASQETQYF. CDR3 DNA sequence: TGTGCCAGCAGCTTAGAACTAGCGAGCCAAGAGACCCAGTACTTC.

The chain joins TRBV30 to TRBJ2-7; possible D gene TRBD2, 5 bases. Trimming stripped 1 base from V and 2 bases from J, with 9 bases between. Germline V gene lookup returns CDR1 GTSNPN and CDR2 SVGIG (reference sequence). The CDR3 runs to 13 residues. The DNA for the CDR3 is TGTGCCTGGAGTGAAGGGAGACCCTACGAGCAGTACTTC. Its protein is CAWSEGRPYEQYF. Together with reference TRBV30 and TRBJ2-7, the CDR3 gives the full variable domain: SQTIHQWPATLVQPVGSPLSLECTVEGTSNPNLYWYRQAAGRGLQLLFYSVGIGQISSEVPQNLSASRPQDRQFILSSKKLLLSDSGFYLCAWSEGRPYEQYFGPGTRLTVT.

The chain uses TRBV28 and TRBJ2-7, with a possible D match to TRBD1 (6 bases). This CDR3 contains 13 residues. The V gene's germline CDR1 is MDHEN and CDR2 SYDVKM. V lost 8 bases, J lost 3 bases, and 14 bases lay in between. The CDR3 sequence: CASAPDSFYEQYF. Written as DNA, the CDR3 is TGTGCCAGCGCCCCGGACAGCTTCTACGAGCAGTACTTC.

The chain joins TRBV6-2 or TRBV6-3 to TRBJ2-7; D not resolved. This CDR3 has 13 residues. V gave up 5 bases and J gave up 3 bases, with 11 bases separating them. Per the germline V gene, CDR1 is MNHEY and CDR2 is SVGEGT. CDR3 sequence (DNA): TGTGCCAGCAGTGAGGAGCACCTCTACGAGCAGTACTTC. As protein: CASSEEHLYEQYF.

There are many counts of this clonotype. The rearrangement links TRBV6-1 to TRBJ1-1; a possible D gene is TRBD1 (6 bases). V was shortened by 7 bases and J by 9 bases, with 12 bases between the two germline ends. The germline V gene encodes CDR1 MNHNS and CDR2 SASEGT. The CDR3 loop spans 11 amino acids. CDR3 protein: CASTERDKAFF. CDR3 bases: TGTGCCAGCACCGAGCGGGACAAAGCTTTCTTT.

This clonotype was detected ten times or more. The chain combines TRBV20-1 with TRBJ1-6; TRBD1 might be the D (6 bases). CDR3 length: 15 amino acids. CDR1 DFQATT and CDR2 SNEGSKA come from the germline V gene (reference sequence). Trimming stripped 5 bases from V and 7 bases from J, with 18 bases between. CDR3 sequence (DNA): TGCAGTGCTCCGCCTCCGGGACAAGTAAATTCACCCCTCCACTTT. Protein: CSAPPPGQVNSPLHF.

Many counts were recorded for this clonotype. The chain couples TRBV12-3 or TRBV12-4 to TRBJ1-6, with D maybe TRBD1 (5 bases). The CDR3 is made up of 13 amino acids. Trimming took 4 bases from V and 10 from J, leaving 11 bases between them. As DNA, the CDR3 is TGTGCCAGCAGTTCCGGGGCGGGGTCACCCCTCCACTTT. Its translation is CASSSGAGSPLHF.

V and J are TRBV20-1 and TRBJ1-5; D is ambiguous. The CDR3 runs to 15 residues. The V end lost 3 bases, the J end lost 8 bases, and 20 bases lay between the germline ends. The germline V gene has CDR1 DFQATT and CDR2 SNEGSKA (reference sequence). The DNA for the CDR3 is TGCAGTGCTAGTGCCGGCAGTTCCCCTGCTGAGCCCCAGCATTTT. Protein sequence: CSASAGSSPAEPQHF.

The V and J genes are TRBV28 and TRBJ2-7; D is unresolved. CDR1 is MDHEN and CDR2 is SYDVKM in the germline V gene. This CDR3 spans 16 amino acids. V was cut by 1 base and J by 4 bases, with 17 bases left in between. This CDR3 reads CASSLLYEELQYEQYF. The CDR3 DNA reads as TGTGCCAGCAGTTTATTGTACGAGGAACTACAGTACGAGCAGTACTTC. The variable domain in full, with the rest retrieved from reference TRBV28 and TRBJ2-7, is DVKVTQSSRYLVKRTGEKVFLECVQDMDHENMFWYRQDPGLGLRLIYFSYDVKMKEKGDIPEGYSVSREKKERFSLILESASTNQTSMYLCASSLLYEELQYEQYFGPGTRLTVT.

This clonotype was counted only a few times. This chain joins TRBV29-1 and TRBJ1-3; TRBD1 might be the D (5 bases). The CDR3 covers 14 residues. Germline lookup yields CDR1 SQVTM and CDR2 ANQGSEA. V lost 5 bases, J lost 1 base, and 12 bases lay in between. As DNA, the CDR3 is TGCAGCGTTTCCCGGGGGAATTCTGGAAACACCATATATTTT. Its translation: CSVSRGNSGNTIYF. Supplemented by reference TRBV29-1 and TRBJ1-3, the full variable domain reads SAVISQKPSRDICQRGTSLTIQCQVDSQVTMMFWYRQQPGQSLTLIATANQGSEATYESGFVIDKFPISRPNLTFSTLTVSNMSPEDSSIYLCSVSRGNSGNTIYFGEGSWLTVV.

This clonotype came up many times. The V call is TRBV25-1, the J call TRBJ1-2, with unresolved D. CDR1 and CDR2 (germline): MGHDK, SYGVNS. The CDR3 length is 16 residues. Trimming took 6 bases from V and 6 from J, leaving 23 bases between them. In nucleotides, the CDR3 is TGTGCCAGCAGCCCATTAATTACCGGGTTCGCCGATGGCTACACCTTC. Translation: CASSPLITGFADGYTF.